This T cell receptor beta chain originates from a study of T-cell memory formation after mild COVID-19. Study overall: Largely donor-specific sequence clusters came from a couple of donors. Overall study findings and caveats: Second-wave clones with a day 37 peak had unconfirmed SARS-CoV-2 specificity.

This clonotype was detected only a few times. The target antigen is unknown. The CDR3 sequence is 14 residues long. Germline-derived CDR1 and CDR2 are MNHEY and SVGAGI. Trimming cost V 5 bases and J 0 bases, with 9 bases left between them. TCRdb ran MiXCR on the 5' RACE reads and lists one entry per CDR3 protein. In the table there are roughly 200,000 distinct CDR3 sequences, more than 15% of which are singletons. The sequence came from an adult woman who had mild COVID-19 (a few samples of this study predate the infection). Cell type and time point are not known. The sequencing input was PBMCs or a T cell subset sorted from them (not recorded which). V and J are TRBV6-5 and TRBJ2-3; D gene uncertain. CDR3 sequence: CASSRIASTDTQYF. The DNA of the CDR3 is TGTGCCAGCAGTCGCATAGCTAGCACAGATACGCAGTATTTT.